This T cell receptor (beta chain) came from a study of response to subunit inactivated influenza vaccine. TCRdb called the RT-PCR reads again in MiXCR, with one record for every CDR3 protein. The sample contains 500,000 to 600,000 distinct CDR3 sequences, about 11% of which appear only once. The CDR3 has 14 amino acids. V shed 8 bases and J 4 bases; nucleotides not matched to a gene: 10. CDR1 and CDR2 from the germline V gene are SNHLY and FYNNEI. The data also belong to a second study, concerning T cells expressing NK-cell markers. That work adds: TCR beta cDNA was generated via 5'RACE template switching incorporating UMIs. It was sorted CD3+CD56+NKG2C+, CD3+CD56+NKG2C- and CD3+CD56-NKG2C+ T cells that supplied the TCR beta repertoires. Alpha-beta TCR T cells were the sole sorting target in several experiments, owing to an anti-gamma-delta TCR antibody. Dominant NKG2C+ clonotypes in about 6 donors made up roughly 1.0-7.5% of CD8+ T cells. These clonotypes also led the CD3+CD56-NKG2C+ fraction in a few donors.

This sequence originates from a man aged 50-59 years who received an inactivated influenza vaccine. This specimen consisted of PBMCs from blood, obtained on the day of vaccination. The V and J genes are TRBV2 and TRBJ2-5, with 7 bases aligning to TRBD2. This chain's CDR3 is CASCRGVLGETQYF. The CDR3 region has the DNA TGTGCCAGCTGTCGGGGGGTCTTAGGAGAGACCCAGTACTTC.